This TCR beta chain was retrieved from a study of cytomegalovirus exposure and HLA in healthy donors. V shed 6 bases, J shed 9 bases, and the junction held 9 bases outside the gene matches. Germline values: CDR1 MNHEY, CDR2 SVGAGI. The CDR3 consists of 14 residues. Both 60 Vbeta primers and 13 Jbeta primers went into the PCR. The protocol was immunoSEQ multiplex PCR, while the TCRdb copy is restricted to in-frame clones and leaves out a portion. Here the sample spans 100,000 to 150,000 clones, 70% to 80% being singletons. The sequence derives from a man aged 40-50 years in good health and CMV-seropositive. The J gene is TRBJ2-1, the V gene TRBV6-5, with TRBD1 identical over 9 bases. What was sequenced was PBMCs. CDR3 region: CASSRGQGFGEQFF. The CDR3 nucleotides read TGTGCCAGCAGCCGGGGACAGGGTTTTGGTGAGCAGTTCTTC.